Included here is one T cell receptor beta chain sequence, with context. Sample time point: week 3, after first cycle of checkpoint inhibitor. The record originates from a study of blood T cell dynamics during melanoma immunotherapy. About the study: Patients with metastatic melanoma got pembrolizumab or nivolumab-ipilimumab as first-line care.

Libraries were prepared by immunoSEQ multiplex PCR; TCRdb keeps only in-frame clonotypes and omits some of them. The table records 10,000 to 13,000 clones, about four fifths of them present only once. Germline V gene sequence: CDR1 ENHRY, CDR2 SYGVKD. This CDR3 is 14 amino acids long. V gave up 5 bases and J gave up 5 bases, with 15 bases separating them. The genes are TRBV10-3 and TRBJ2-5; a possible D gene is TRBD2 (6 bases). This receptor was taken from a human donor with melanoma. Sequenced here: blood, sampled from a patient treated with checkpoint blockade. The CDR3 is CAISQRVMGETQYF. As DNA, the CDR3 is TGTGCCATCAGTCAGCGGGTGATGGGGGAGACCCAGTACTTC.